The sample holds a few counts of the clone carrying this T cell receptor (beta chain). Each CDR3 protein is one row after TCRdb ran MiXCR on the RT-PCR reads. The table includes some 500,000 distinct CDR3 sequences, about an eighth detected once. This sample stems from a study of response to subunit inactivated influenza vaccine. The CDR3 is made up of 15 amino acids. V was pared by 5 bases and J by 5 bases, with 18 bases between. In germline, CDR1 is MNHNS, CDR2 SASEGT. This sequence was found in a man over 45 who received an inactivated influenza vaccine. This sequence joins TRBV6-1 and TRBJ2-5, with D possibly being TRBD2 (5 bases). The sample consisted of PBMCs from blood, taken roughly 46 days after vaccination. The CDR3 bases are TGTGCCAGCAGTCCGCCTGGGATGACGGGGGAGACCCAGTACTTC. Translating it yields CASSPPGMTGETQYF.